These T cell receptor beta chains were read from a single sample in a study of blood T cell repertoires in COVID-19. Profiled with immunoSEQ multiplex PCR; TCRdb holds only in-frame clones, not every one. Altogether about 100,000 clones are present, approximately 92% being singletons, with the ten largest covering 5% to 7%. The sequenced sample was peripheral blood. These receptors were collected from a man in his 70s with acute or convalescent COVID-19. The CDR3 runs from the conserved cysteine through the conserved F or W. The order of the fields is J gene, D gene, V gene, clone size, CDR3 protein, CDR3 DNA. A D gene is named only where the DNA matches it firmly. The listing skips clone size in some rows; elsewhere it reads once, few, many or a size class.

J: TRBJ2-2; D: TRBD1; V: TRBV9; size: .; CDR3: CASSFSGQANTGELFF; DNA: TGTGCCAGCAGCTTTTCTGGACAGGCGAACACCGGGGAGCTGTTTTTT
J: TRBJ2-7; D: .; V: TRBV10-3; size: .; CDR3: CATRGQVEYEQYF; DNA: TGTGCCACCCGCGGGCAGGTAGAATACGAGCAGTACTTC
J: TRBJ1-1; D: .; V: TRBV12-3/TRBV12-4; size: .; CDR3: CASSLGGEAFF; DNA: TGTGCCAGCAGTTTAGGCGGTGAAGCTTTCTTT
J: TRBJ2-1; D: .; V: TRBV29-1; size: .; CDR3: CSAARGPLNEQFF; DNA: TGCAGCGCGGCTAGGGGCCCTCTCAATGAGCAGTTCTTC
J: TRBJ2-1; D: TRBD2; V: TRBV6-4; size: once; CDR3: CASSDSTSPDNEQFF; DNA: TGTGCCAGCAGTGACTCGACTAGCCCTGACAATGAGCAGTTCTTC
J: TRBJ2-3; D: TRBD2; V: TRBV5-1; size: .; CDR3: CASSLRLAGGTDTQYF; DNA: TGCGCCAGCAGCTTGCGCCTAGCGGGGGGCACAGATACGCAGTATTTT
J: TRBJ2-1; D: .; V: TRBV9; size: .; CDR3: CASSVVPPPPPVGGGGSYNEQFF; DNA: TGTGCCAGCAGCGTAGTCCCTCCTCCCCCACCGGTTGGGGGAGGGGGCTCCTACAATGAGCAGTTCTTC
J: TRBJ2-7; D: .; V: TRBV19; size: few; CDR3: CASSPGLNSYEQYF; DNA: TGTGCCAGTAGTCCTGGACTCAATTCCTACGAGCAGTACTTC
J: TRBJ1-6; D: .; V: TRBV10-2; size: .; CDR3: CASAQVLGSPLHF; DNA: TGCGCCAGCGCTCAGGTTCTGGGTTCACCCCTCCACTTT
J: TRBJ1-4; D: .; V: TRBV2; size: .; CDR3: CASSGQFEKLFF; DNA: TGTGCCAGCAGTGGGCAGTTTGAAAAACTGTTTTTT
J: TRBJ1-2; D: TRBD1; V: TRBV27; size: once; CDR3: CASSFGTGSGYTF; DNA: TGTGCCAGCAGTTTTGGGACAGGCTCTGGCTACACCTTC
J: TRBJ2-5; D: TRBD2; V: TRBV11-2; size: .; CDR3: CASSLGRTRETQYF; DNA: TGTGCCAGCAGCTTAGGAAGGACTAGGGAGACCCAGTACTTC
J: TRBJ2-3; D: .; V: TRBV21-1; size: .; CDR3: CASNGQGASDTQYF; DNA: TGTGCCAGCAATGGACAGGGGGCGTCAGATACGCAGTATTTT
J: TRBJ1-1; D: .; V: TRBV6-5; size: once; CDR3: CATLPRTGTEAFF; DNA: TGTGCCACCCTGCCTAGAACGGGCACTGAAGCTTTCTTT
J: TRBJ1-1; D: .; V: TRBV6-1; size: .; CDR3: CASSDSGARAEAFF; DNA: TGTGCCAGCAGTGATTCAGGGGCTAGGGCTGAAGCTTTCTTT
J: TRBJ2-7; D: .; V: TRBV5-1; size: .; CDR3: CASSKILGEGEQYF; DNA: TGCGCCAGCAGCAAAATACTCGGGGAAGGCGAGCAGTACTTC
J: TRBJ1-3; D: .; V: TRBV7-2; size: .; CDR3: CASSLVSNSPGNTIYF; DNA: TGTGCCAGCAGCTTAGTTTCTAACTCTCCTGGAAACACCATATATTTT
J: TRBJ1-1; D: TRBD1; V: TRBV10-3; size: .; CDR3: CAISEQGERTEAFF; DNA: TGTGCCATCAGTGAGCAGGGGGAGAGGACTGAAGCTTTCTTT
J: TRBJ2-2; D: .; V: TRBV27; size: .; CDR3: CASSFFDTGELFF; DNA: TGTGCCAGCAGTTTTTTCGACACCGGGGAGCTGTTTTTT
J: TRBJ1-5; D: .; V: TRBV10-3; size: .; CDR3: CAINREGGQPQHF; DNA: TGTGCCATCAATAGGGAGGGCGGTCAGCCCCAGCATTTT
J: TRBJ1-6; D: .; V: TRBV11-2; size: .; CDR3: CASSPSSYNSPLHF; DNA: TGTGCCAGCAGCCCTAGCTCCTATAATTCACCCCTCCACTTT
J: TRBJ2-2; D: TRBD2; V: TRBV19; size: many; CDR3: CASSILAGGSGELFF; DNA: TGTGCCAGTAGTATACTAGCGGGAGGGTCCGGGGAGCTGTTTTTT
J: TRBJ2-5; D: .; V: TRBV28; size: .; CDR3: CASSFRGVSLETQYF; DNA: TGTGCCAGCAGTTTTCGGGGAGTGTCATTAGAGACCCAGTACTTC
J: TRBJ1-5; D: .; V: TRBV10-1; size: .; CDR3: CASSETGQPQHF; DNA: TGCGCCAGCAGTGAAACAGGGCAGCCCCAGCATTTT
J: TRBJ1-5; D: .; V: TRBV6-4; size: .; CDR3: CASSAREGFNQPQHF; DNA: TGTGCCAGCAGTGCCCGGGAAGGGTTTAATCAGCCCCAGCATTTT
J: TRBJ2-1; D: TRBD1; V: TRBV5-4; size: .; CDR3: CASSYRQGDNNEQFF; DNA: TGTGCCAGCAGCTACAGACAGGGGGATAACAATGAGCAGTTCTTC
J: TRBJ2-7; D: TRBD1; V: TRBV5-6; size: .; CDR3: CASSWGTGTGKRQYF; DNA: TGTGCCAGCAGCTGGGGTACCGGGACAGGTAAACGGCAGTACTTC
J: TRBJ1-3; D: TRBD1; V: TRBV19; size: .; CDR3: CASSIRTGVGNTIYF; DNA: TGTGCCAGTAGTATAAGGACAGGGGTTGGAAACACCATATATTTT
J: TRBJ1-2; D: .; V: TRBV4-1; size: .; CDR3: CASSQVTTGGANYGYTF; DNA: TGCGCCAGCAGCCAAGTTACGACAGGCGGCGCTAACTATGGCTACACCTTC
J: TRBJ2-7; D: .; V: TRBV19; size: .; CDR3: CASSISAIGYEQYF; DNA: TGTGCCAGTAGTATTTCCGCGATCGGCTACGAGCAGTACTTC
J: TRBJ1-6; D: .; V: TRBV11-2; size: .; CDR3: CASSPAGYGNSPLHF; DNA: TGTGCCAGCAGCCCAGCGGGATACGGTAATTCACCCCTCCACTTT
J: TRBJ2-1; D: .; V: TRBV12-3/TRBV12-4; size: .; CDR3: CASSFRGNNEQFF; DNA: TGTGCCAGCAGTTTCCGGGGGAACAATGAGCAGTTCTTC
J: TRBJ1-1; D: TRBD1; V: TRBV20-1; size: .; CDR3: CSARGSTEAFF; DNA: TGCAGTGCCAGGGGGTCCACTGAAGCTTTCTTT
J: TRBJ1-2; D: TRBD1; V: TRBV11-2; size: .; CDR3: CASGQGRNYGYTF; DNA: TGTGCCAGCGGACAGGGGCGGAACTATGGCTACACCTTC
J: TRBJ1-2; D: .; V: TRBV5-4; size: .; CDR3: CASIGENGGPYMGYTF; DNA: TGTGCCAGCATCGGAGAGAATGGGGGCCCCTATATGGGCTACACCTTC
J: TRBJ1-4; D: .; V: TRBV19; size: .; CDR3: CASTTGGTNEKLFF; DNA: TGTGCCAGTACCACGGGGGGCACTAATGAAAAACTGTTTTTT
J: TRBJ1-2; D: .; V: TRBV4-2; size: .; CDR3: CASSQDRLGANYGYTF; DNA: TGTGCCAGCAGCCAAGATCGGTTGGGGGCCAACTATGGCTACACCTTC
J: TRBJ2-3; D: TRBD1; V: TRBV5-5; size: .; CDR3: CASSLHRGMTDTQYF; DNA: TGTGCCAGCAGCTTGCACAGGGGAATGACAGATACGCAGTATTTT
J: TRBJ1-5; D: .; V: TRBV28; size: few; CDR3: CASLVGVGTQPQHF; DNA: TGTGCCAGCCTCGTCGGGGTTGGTACTCAGCCCCAGCATTTT
J: TRBJ2-2; D: TRBD2; V: TRBV9; size: .; CDR3: CASSVGLAGEGGELFF; DNA: TGTGCCAGCAGCGTGGGACTAGCGGGAGAGGGCGGGGAGCTGTTTTTT
J: TRBJ1-1; D: .; V: TRBV4-1; size: .; CDR3: CASSQFAGSEAFF; DNA: TGCGCCAGCAGCCAGTTCGCAGGGTCTGAAGCTTTCTTT
J: TRBJ2-1; D: .; V: TRBV6-6; size: .; CDR3: CATGEGSSYNEQFF; DNA: TGTGCCACAGGGGAGGGGAGCTCCTACAATGAGCAGTTCTTC
J: TRBJ1-2; D: .; V: TRBV6-5; size: .; CDR3: CASSYYGLNGGYTF; DNA: TGTGCCAGCAGTTACTACGGACTGAATGGTGGCTACACCTTC
J: TRBJ1-2; D: .; V: TRBV19; size: .; CDR3: CASSGQGKGYGYTF; DNA: TGTGCCAGTAGTGGGCAGGGGAAAGGGTATGGCTACACCTTC
J: TRBJ2-3; D: .; V: TRBV18; size: .; CDR3: CASSRSRAGADTQYF; DNA: TGTGCCAGCTCACGTTCGCGGGCGGGCGCAGATACGCAGTATTTT
J: TRBJ2-3; D: .; V: TRBV5-1; size: once; CDR3: CASSLAVVETDTQYF; DNA: TGCGCCAGCAGCTTGGCCGTGGTAGAGACAGATACGCAGTATTTT
J: TRBJ1-2; D: .; V: TRBV9; size: .; CDR3: CASSADTLYGYTF; DNA: TGTGCCAGCAGCGCCGACACGCTCTATGGCTACACCTTC
J: TRBJ1-6; D: TRBD1; V: TRBV7-9; size: .; CDR3: CASSPLGGSSPLHF; DNA: TGTGCCAGCAGCCCTCTAGGGGGCAGTTCACCCCTCCACTTT
J: TRBJ1-5; D: .; V: TRBV28; size: once; CDR3: CASSLHGQPVNQPQHF; DNA: TGTGCCAGCAGTTTACATGGACAGCCAGTCAATCAGCCCCAGCATTTT